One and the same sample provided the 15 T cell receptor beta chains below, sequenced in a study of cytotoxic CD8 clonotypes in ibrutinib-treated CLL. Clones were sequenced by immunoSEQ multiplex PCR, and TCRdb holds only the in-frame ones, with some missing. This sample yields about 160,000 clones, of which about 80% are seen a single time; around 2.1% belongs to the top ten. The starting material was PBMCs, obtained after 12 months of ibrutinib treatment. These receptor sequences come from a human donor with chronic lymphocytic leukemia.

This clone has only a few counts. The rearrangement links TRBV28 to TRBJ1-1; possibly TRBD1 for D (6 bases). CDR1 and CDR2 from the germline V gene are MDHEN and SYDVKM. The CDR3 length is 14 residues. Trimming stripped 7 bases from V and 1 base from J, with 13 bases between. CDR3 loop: CASIQGSWNTEAFF. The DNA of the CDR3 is TGTGCCAGCATACAGGGTAGCTGGAACACTGAAGCTTTCTTT.

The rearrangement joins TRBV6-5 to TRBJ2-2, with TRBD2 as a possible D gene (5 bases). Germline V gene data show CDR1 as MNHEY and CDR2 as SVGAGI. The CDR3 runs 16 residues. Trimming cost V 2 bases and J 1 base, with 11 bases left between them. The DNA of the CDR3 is TGTGCCAGCAGTTACCCGACGGGAATGAACACCGGGGAGCTGTTTTTT. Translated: CASSYPTGMNTGELFF.

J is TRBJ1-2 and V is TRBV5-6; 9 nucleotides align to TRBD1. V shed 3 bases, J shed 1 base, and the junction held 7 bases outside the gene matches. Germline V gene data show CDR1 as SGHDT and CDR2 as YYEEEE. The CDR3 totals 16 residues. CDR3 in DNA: TGTGCCAGCAGCTGGGACAGGGAGGAGGTTAACTATGGCTACACCTTC. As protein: CASSWDREEVNYGYTF.

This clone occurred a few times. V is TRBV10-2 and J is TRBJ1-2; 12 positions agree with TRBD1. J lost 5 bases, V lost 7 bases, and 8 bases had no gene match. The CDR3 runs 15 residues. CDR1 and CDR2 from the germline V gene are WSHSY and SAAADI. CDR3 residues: CASNPGQGARYGYTF. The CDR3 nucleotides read TGCGCCAGCAACCCGGGACAGGGGGCTCGTTATGGCTACACCTTC.

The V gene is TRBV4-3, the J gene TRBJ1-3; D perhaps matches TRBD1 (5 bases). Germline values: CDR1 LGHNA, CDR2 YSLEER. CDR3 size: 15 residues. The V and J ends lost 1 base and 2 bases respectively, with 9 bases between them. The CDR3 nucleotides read TGCGCCAGCAGCCAAGGCAGGGCGGCTGGAAACACCATATATTTT. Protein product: CASSQGRAAGNTIYF.

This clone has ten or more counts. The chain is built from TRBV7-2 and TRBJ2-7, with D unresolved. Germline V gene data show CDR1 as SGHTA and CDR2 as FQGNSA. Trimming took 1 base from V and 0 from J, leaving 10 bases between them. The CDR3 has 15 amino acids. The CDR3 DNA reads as TGTGCCAGCAGCTTAGGCCACACGAGCTCCTACGAGCAGTACTTC. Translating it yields CASSLGHTSSYEQYF.

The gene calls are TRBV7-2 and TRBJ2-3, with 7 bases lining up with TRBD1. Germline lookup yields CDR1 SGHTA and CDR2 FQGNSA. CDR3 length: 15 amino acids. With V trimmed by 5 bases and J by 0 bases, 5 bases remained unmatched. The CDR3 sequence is CASSPWGQSTDTQYF. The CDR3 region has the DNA TGTGCCAGCAGCCCGTGGGGACAGAGCACAGATACGCAGTATTTT.

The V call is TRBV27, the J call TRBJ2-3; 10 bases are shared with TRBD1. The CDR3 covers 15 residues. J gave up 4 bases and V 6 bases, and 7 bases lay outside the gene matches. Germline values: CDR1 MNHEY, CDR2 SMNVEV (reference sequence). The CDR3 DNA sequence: TGTGCCAGCAGGTCAACCGGGACAGGGGCAGATACGCAGTATTTT. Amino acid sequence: CASRSTGTGADTQYF.

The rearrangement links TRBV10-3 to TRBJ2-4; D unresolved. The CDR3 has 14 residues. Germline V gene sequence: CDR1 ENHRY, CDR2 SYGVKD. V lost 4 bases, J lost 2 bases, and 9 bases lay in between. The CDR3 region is CAISVGTPKNIQYF. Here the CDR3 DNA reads TGTGCCATCAGTGTCGGAACCCCCAAAAACATTCAGTACTTC.

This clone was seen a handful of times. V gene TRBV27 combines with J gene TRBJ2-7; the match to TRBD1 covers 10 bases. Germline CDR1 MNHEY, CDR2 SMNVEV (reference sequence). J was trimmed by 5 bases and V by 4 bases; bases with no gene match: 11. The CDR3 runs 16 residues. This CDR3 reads CASSSIDRGPFHEQYF. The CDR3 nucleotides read TGTGCCAGCAGTTCGATCGACAGGGGGCCCTTCCACGAGCAGTACTTC.

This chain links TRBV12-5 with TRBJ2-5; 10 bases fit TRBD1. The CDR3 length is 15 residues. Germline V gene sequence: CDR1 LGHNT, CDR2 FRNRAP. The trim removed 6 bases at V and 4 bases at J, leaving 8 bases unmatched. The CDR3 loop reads CASGRGTGAPETQYF. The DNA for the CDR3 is TGTGCTAGTGGCCGGGGGACAGGGGCACCAGAGACCCAGTACTTC.

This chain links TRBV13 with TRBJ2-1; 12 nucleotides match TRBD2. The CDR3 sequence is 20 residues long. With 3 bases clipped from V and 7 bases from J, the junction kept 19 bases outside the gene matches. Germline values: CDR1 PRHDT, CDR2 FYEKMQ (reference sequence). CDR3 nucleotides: TGTGCCAGCAGCTTCCTCGCGAGGGAAGACGGGCTAGCGGGAGGGAATGAGCAGTTCTTC. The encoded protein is CASSFLAREDGLAGGNEQFF.

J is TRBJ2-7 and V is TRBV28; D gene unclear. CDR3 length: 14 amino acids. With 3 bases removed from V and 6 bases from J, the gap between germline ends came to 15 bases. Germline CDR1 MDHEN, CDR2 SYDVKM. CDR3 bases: TGTGCCAGCAGTTTCCGGGTACTTCCCCCCGAGCAGTACTTC. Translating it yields CASSFRVLPPEQYF.

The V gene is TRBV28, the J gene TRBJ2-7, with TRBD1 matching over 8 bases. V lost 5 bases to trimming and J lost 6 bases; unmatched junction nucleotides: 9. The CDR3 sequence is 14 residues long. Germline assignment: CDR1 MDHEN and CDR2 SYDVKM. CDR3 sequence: CASSTGTGRPEQYF. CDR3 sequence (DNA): TGTGCCAGCAGTACTGGGACAGGCCGTCCCGAGCAGTACTTC.

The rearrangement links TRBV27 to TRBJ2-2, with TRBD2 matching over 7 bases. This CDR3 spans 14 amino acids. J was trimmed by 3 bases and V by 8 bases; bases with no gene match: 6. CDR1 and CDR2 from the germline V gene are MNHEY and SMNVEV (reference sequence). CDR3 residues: CASARDYDTGELFF. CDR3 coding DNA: TGTGCCAGCGCCCGGGACTACGACACCGGGGAGCTGTTTTTT.